This TCR beta chain came from a study of blood T cell repertoires in COVID-19. Study information: Researchers got acute and convalescent COVID-19 samples from the United States, Italy and Spain. PBMCs, B-cell-depleted T cells, or T cells were the source of the cDNA or gDNA that made up the material.

Germline V gives CDR1 SGHDT, CDR2 YYEEEE. V was cut by 4 bases and J by 6 bases, with 10 bases left in between. The CDR3 extends over 12 amino acids. In the original workflow: For nucleated cells, counts were estimated from reference gene primer amplification. Sequenced by immunoSEQ multiplex PCR; TCRdb stores in-frame clones only, minus some. V, J and clone size derive from that table, while D and trimming were established from the DNA sequence. The sample includes approximately 300,000 clones, approximately 90% of them seen just once. The sequenced material came from peripheral blood. This receptor was identified in a man aged 40-49 years with acute or convalescent COVID-19. The chain has TRBV5-6 and TRBJ1-1; the D is unclear. The CDR3: CASSRGTAEAFF. Written as DNA, the CDR3 is TGTGCCAGCAGCCGTGGTACGGCTGAAGCTTTCTTT.